This T cell receptor (beta chain) emerged from a study of cytomegalovirus exposure and HLA in healthy donors. Broader study findings: It has been reported that TCR beta sequences accurately predicted the HLA-A and HLA-B alleles of most subjects. Reported performance of the classifier showed diagnosis of cytomegalovirus status with high specificity and sensitivity.

Trimming cost V 5 bases and J 4 bases; bases outside gene matches: 8. Germline V lookup: CDR1 ENHRY, CDR2 SYGVKD. The CDR3 totals 15 residues. PCR used 60 Vbeta primers and 13 Jbeta primers. Produced via immunoSEQ multiplex PCR; TCRdb's table is partial and in-frame only. Among about 200,000 clones, around 73% were seen once, and the ten largest hold 3.8%. This clone appeared once. Its antigen remains unknown. The chain employs TRBV10-3 and TRBJ2-1; TRBD2 matches 7 bases. The sequence was collected from a male donor in good health and CMV-seronegative. The sequencing sample was made of PBMCs. CDR3 DNA sequence: TGTGCCATCAGTACTAGCGAGGGGACGTACAATGAGCAGTTCTTC. This codes for CAISTSEGTYNEQFF.